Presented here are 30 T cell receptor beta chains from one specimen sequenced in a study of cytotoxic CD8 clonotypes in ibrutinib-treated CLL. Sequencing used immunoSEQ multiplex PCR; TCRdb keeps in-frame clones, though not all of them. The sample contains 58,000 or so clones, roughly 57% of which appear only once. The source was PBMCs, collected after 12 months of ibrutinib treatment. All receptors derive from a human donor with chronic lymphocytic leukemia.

The chain's CDR3 is CASRNHIGTGGTYEQYF. The CDR3, as DNA: TGTGCCAGCAGGAACCACATCGGGACAGGGGGAACCTACGAGCAGTACTTC. The chain employs TRBV27 and TRBJ2-7; TRBD1 aligns across 11 bases. The germline CDR1 and CDR2 sequences are MNHEY and SMNVEV (reference sequence). V was clipped by 6 bases and J by 2 bases; unmatched bases: 12. The CDR3 has 17 residues.

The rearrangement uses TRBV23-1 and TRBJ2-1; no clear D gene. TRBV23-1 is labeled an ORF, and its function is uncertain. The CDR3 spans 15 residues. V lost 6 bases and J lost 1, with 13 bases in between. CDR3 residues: CASRPRSESYNEQFF. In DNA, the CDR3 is TGCGCCAGCAGGCCCAGGAGCGAGTCCTACAATGAGCAGTTCTTC.

The CDR3 DNA reads as TGCGCCAGCAGCTTGAGTGGTCGGGGGAACTATGGCTACACCTTC. It encodes CASSLSGRGNYGYTF. The chain employs TRBV5-1 and TRBJ1-2, with D perhaps matching TRBD1 (5 bases). V gave up 1 base and J gave up 2 bases, with 12 bases separating them. This CDR3 has 15 residues. CDR1 is SGHRS, CDR2 YFSETQ, per germline.

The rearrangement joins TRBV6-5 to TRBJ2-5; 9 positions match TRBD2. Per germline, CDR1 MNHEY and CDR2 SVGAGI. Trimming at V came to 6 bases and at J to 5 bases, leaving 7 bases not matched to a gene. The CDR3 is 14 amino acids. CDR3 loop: CASRPGLAGETQYF. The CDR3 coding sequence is TGTGCCAGCAGACCCGGTCTAGCGGGGGAGACCCAGTACTTC.

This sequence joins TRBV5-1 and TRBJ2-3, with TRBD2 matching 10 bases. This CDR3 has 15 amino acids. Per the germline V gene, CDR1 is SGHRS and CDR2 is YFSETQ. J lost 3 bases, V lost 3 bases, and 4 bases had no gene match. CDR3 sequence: CASSSLAGGTDTQYF. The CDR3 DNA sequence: TGCGCCAGCAGCTCTTTAGCGGGGGGAACAGATACGCAGTATTTT.

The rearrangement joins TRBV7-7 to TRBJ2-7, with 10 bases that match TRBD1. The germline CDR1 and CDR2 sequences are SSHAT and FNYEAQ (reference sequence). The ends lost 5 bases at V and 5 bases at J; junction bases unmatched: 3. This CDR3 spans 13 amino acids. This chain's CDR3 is CASSPGTGDEQYF. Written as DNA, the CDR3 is TGTGCCAGCAGCCCCGGGACAGGGGACGAGCAGTACTTC.

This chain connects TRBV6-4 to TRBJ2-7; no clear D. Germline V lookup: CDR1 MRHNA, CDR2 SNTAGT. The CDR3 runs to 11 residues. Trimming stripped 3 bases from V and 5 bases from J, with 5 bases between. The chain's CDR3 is CASSDRNEQYV. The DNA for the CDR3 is TGTGCCAGCAGTGATAGGAACGAGCAGTACGTC.

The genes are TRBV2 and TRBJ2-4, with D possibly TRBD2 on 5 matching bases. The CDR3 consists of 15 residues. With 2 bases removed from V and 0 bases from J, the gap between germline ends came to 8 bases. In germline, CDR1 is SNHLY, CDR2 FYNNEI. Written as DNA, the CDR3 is TGTGCCAGCAGTGAACGCGGACTAGCCAAAAACATTCAGTACTTC. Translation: CASSERGLAKNIQYF. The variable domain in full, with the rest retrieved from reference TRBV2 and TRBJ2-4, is EPEVTQTPSHQVTQMGQEVILRCVPISNHLYFYWYRQILGQKVEFLVSFYNNEISEKSEIFDDQFSVERPDGSNFTLKIRSTKLEDSAMYFCASSERGLAKNIQYFGAGTRLSVL.

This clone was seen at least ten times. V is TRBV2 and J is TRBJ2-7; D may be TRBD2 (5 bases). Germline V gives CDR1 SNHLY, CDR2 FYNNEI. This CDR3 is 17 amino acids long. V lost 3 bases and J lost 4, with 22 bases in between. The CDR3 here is CASSDVGGLNLGYEQYF. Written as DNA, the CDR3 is TGTGCCAGCAGTGATGTCGGAGGTCTTAACCTTGGATACGAGCAGTACTTC.

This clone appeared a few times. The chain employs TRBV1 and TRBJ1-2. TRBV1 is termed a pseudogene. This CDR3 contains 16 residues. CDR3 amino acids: CTSSQPPGQRRYGYTF. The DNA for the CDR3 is TGCACCAGCAGCCAACCTCCCGGCCAGAGGCGCTATGGCTACACCTTC.

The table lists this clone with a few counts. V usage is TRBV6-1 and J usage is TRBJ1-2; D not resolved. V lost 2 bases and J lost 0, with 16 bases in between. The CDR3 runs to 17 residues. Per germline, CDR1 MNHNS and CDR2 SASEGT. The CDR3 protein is CASSEFHPADTNYGYTF. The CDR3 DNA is TGTGCCAGCAGTGAATTCCACCCGGCCGATACTAACTATGGCTACACCTTC.

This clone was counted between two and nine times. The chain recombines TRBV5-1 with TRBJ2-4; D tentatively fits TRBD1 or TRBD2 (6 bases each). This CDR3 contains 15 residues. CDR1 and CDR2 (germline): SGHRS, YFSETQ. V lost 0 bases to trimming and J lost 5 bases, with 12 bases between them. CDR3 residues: CASSLVSGAENIQYF. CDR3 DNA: TGCGCCAGCAGCTTGGTGTCGGGGGCGGAAAACATTCAGTACTTC.

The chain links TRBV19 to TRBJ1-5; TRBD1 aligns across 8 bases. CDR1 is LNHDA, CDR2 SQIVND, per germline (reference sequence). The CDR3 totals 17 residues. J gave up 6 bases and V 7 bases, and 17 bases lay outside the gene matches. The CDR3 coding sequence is TGTGCCAGTAATTTTCACAGGGGGGAAAGAGGTAGTCAGCCCCAGCATTTT. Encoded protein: CASNFHRGERGSQPQHF.

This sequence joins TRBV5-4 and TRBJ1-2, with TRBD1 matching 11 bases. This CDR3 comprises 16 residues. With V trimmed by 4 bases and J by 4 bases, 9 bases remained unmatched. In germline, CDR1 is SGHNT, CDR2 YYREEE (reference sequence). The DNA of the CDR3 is TGTGCCAGCAGCCCTGCCGGGGACAGGGGGTTCTATGGCTACACCTTC. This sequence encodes CASSPAGDRGFYGYTF.

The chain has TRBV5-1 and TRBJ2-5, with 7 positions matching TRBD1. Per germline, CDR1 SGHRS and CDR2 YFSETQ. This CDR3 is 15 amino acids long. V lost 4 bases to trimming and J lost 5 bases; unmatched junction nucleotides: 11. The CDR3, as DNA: TGCGCCAGCAGCAGAGTTTCAGGGGGAAGGGAGACCCAGTACTTC. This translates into CASSRVSGGRETQYF.

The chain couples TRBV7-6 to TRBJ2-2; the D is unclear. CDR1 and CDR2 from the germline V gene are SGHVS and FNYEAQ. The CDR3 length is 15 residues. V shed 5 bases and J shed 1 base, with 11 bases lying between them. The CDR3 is CASSKSAENTGELFF. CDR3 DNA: TGTGCCAGCAGCAAGTCGGCCGAGAACACCGGGGAGCTGTTTTTT.

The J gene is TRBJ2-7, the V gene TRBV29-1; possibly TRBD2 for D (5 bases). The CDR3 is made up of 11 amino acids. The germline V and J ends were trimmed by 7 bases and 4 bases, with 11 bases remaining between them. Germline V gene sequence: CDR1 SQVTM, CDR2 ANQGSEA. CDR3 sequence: CSAGDLYEQYF. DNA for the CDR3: TGCAGCGCCGGGGATCTTTACGAGCAGTACTTC.

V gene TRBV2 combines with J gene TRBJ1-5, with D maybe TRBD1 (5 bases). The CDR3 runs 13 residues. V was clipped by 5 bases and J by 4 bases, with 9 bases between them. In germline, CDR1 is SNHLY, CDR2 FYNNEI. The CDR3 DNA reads TGTGCCAGCAGTCAGGGCCAGAATCAGCCCCAGCATTTT. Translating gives CASSQGQNQPQHF.

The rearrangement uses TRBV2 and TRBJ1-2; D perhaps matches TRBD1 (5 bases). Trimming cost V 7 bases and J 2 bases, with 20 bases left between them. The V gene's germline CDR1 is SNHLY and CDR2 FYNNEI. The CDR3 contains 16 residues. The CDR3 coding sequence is TGTGCCAGCAATGGGGACTTTTATAGGGGCAACTATGGCTACACCTTC. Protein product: CASNGDFYRGNYGYTF.

CDR3 residues: CASSLVHGDIILDTQYF. The CDR3 DNA is TGCGCCAGCAGCTTGGTCCACGGGGATATCATATTGGATACGCAGTATTTT. The gene calls are TRBV5-1 and TRBJ2-3; maybe TRBD2 (5 bases). Trimming pared 0 bases from V and 6 bases from J, leaving 20 bases between. There are 17 residues in the CDR3. Germline lookup yields CDR1 SGHRS and CDR2 YFSETQ.

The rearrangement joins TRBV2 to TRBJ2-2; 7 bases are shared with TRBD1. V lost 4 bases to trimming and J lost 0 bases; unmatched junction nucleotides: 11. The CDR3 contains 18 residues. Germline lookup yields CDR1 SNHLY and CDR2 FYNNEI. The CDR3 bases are TGTGCCAGCAGTGGGACAGGTCCTTTTTTCTCGAACACCGGGGAGCTGTTTTTT. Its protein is CASSGTGPFFSNTGELFF.

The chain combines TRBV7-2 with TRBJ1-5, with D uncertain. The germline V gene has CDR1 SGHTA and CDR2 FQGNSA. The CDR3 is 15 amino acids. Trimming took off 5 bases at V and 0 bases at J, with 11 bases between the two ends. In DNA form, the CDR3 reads TGTGCCAGCAGCCTAACGGCAGTTAGCAATCAGCCCCAGCATTTT. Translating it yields CASSLTAVSNQPQHF.

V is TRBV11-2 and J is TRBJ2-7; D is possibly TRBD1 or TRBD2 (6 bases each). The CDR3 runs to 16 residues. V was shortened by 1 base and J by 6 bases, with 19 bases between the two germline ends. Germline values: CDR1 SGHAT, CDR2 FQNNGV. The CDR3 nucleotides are TGTGCCAGCAGCTTAGCCGGGGGCGGGCTATCTGCCGAGCAGTACTTC. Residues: CASSLAGGGLSAEQYF.

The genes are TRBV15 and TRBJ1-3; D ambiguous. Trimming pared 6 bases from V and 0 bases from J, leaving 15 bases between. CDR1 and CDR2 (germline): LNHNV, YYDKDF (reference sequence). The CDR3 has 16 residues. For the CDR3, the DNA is TGTGCCACCAGTCCTCAGACGACGGGCTCTGGAAACACCATATATTTT. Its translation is CATSPQTTGSGNTIYF.

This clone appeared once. The CDR3 DNA sequence: TGCAGCGCAGTCGACAGGGTTGGAAACACCATATATTTT. Translated, it gives CSAVDRVGNTIYF. This chain uses TRBV29-1 with TRBJ1-3, with 7 bases fitting TRBD1. Germline V lookup: CDR1 SQVTM, CDR2 ANQGSEA. The CDR3 consists of 13 residues. V gave up 7 bases and J gave up 3 bases; unmatched junction bases: 6.

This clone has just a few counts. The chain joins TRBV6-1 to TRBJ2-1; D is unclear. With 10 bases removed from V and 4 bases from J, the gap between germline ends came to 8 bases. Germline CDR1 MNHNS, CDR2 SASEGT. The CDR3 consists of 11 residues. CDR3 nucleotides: TGTGCCATCCAGAGTTACAATGAGCAGTTCTTC. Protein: CAIQSYNEQFF.

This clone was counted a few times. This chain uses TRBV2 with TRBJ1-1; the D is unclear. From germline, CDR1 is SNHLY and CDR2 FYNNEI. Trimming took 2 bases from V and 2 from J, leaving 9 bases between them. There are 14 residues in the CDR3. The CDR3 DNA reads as TGTGCCAGCAGTGAAAGGAGGGTTAACACTGAAGCTTTCTTT. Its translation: CASSERRVNTEAFF.

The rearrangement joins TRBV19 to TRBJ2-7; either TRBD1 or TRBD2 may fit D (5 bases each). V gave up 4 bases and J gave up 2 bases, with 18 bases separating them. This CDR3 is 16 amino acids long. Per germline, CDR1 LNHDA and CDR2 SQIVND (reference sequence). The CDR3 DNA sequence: TGTGCCAGTAGTACCCCGAGGGGAAGGGGCCCCTACGAGCAGTACTTC. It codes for CASSTPRGRGPYEQYF. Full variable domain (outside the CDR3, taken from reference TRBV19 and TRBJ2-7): DGGITQSPKYLFRKEGQNVTLSCEQNLNHDAMYWYRQDPGQGLRLIYYSQIVNDFQKGDIAEGYSVSREKKESFPLTVTSAQKNPTAFYLCASSTPRGRGPYEQYFGPGTRLTVT.

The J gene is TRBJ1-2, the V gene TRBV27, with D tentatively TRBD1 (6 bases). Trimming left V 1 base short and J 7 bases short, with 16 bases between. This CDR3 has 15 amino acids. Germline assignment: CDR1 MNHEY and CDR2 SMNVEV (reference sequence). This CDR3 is CASSLLPGGGLGYTF. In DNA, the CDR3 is TGTGCCAGCAGTTTATTACCGGGCGGGGGCCTTGGCTACACCTTC.

The CDR3 sequence is CASSLDVGTEAFF. In DNA form, the CDR3 reads TGTGCCAGCAGCTTAGACGTGGGGACTGAAGCTTTCTTT. The chain recombines TRBV7-9 with TRBJ1-1; D remains unclear. The CDR3 is 13 amino acids. The V end was cut by 1 base, the J end by 5 bases, with 8 bases between. Germline values: CDR1 SEHNR, CDR2 FQNEAQ (reference sequence).